This passage covers 31 T cell receptor beta chains from one sample sequenced in a study of control samples from healthy donors and cancer patients. Method: immunoSEQ multiplex PCR; TCRdb's copy keeps in-frame clones and lacks some. The sample's table shows some 180,000 clones. Sequencing was done on a sample of blood. These receptors all stem from a woman aged 25 to 45 in good health.

This chain uses TRBV24-1 with TRBJ2-5; no clear D gene. The CDR3 spans 14 residues. The V end was cut by 0 bases, the J end by 4 bases, with 8 bases between. The germline CDR1 and CDR2 sequences are KGHDR and SFDVKD. This CDR3 reads CATSDLSSSETQYF. CDR3 coding DNA: TGTGCCACCAGTGATTTGAGTAGCTCAGAGACCCAGTACTTC.

The rearrangement joins TRBV6-5 to TRBJ1-4, with 7 bases aligning to TRBD1. This CDR3 comprises 16 residues. Per the germline V gene, CDR1 is MNHEY and CDR2 is SVGAGI. Losses at the gene ends were 2 bases for V and 5 bases for J; bases not matched to a gene: 8. CDR3 nucleotide sequence: TGTGCCAGCAGTTACGCCGGGACAGCCATAAATGAAAAACTGTTTTTT. Translating gives CASSYAGTAINEKLFF.

The rearrangement uses TRBV14 and TRBJ2-7, with D possibly matching TRBD2 (5 bases). Germline V gene data show CDR1 as SGHDN and CDR2 as FVKESK. The CDR3 contains 14 residues. The V end lost 1 base, the J end lost 2 bases, and 9 bases lay between the germline ends. The CDR3 is CASSQGGLPYEQYF. The CDR3 DNA is TGTGCCAGCAGCCAAGGCGGGCTCCCCTACGAGCAGTACTTC.

V is TRBV3-1 (or the pseudogene TRBV3-2) and J is TRBJ2-3; 8 positions match TRBD2. The CDR3 is 12 amino acids. Trimming cost V 4 bases and J 14 bases; bases outside gene matches: 8. Germline lookup yields CDR1 LGHDT and CDR2 YNNKEL (reference sequence). In nucleotides, the CDR3 is TGTGCCAGCAGCCTCCCGGGGGGGGATGCGTATTTT. Translating it yields CASSLPGGDAYF.

V gene TRBV3-1 (or the pseudogene TRBV3-2) combines with J gene TRBJ1-4; TRBD1 might be the D (5 bases). CDR1 and CDR2 (germline): LGHDT, YNNKEL (reference sequence). This CDR3 comprises 17 residues. V lost 0 bases and J lost 5, with 16 bases in between. The DNA of the CDR3 is TGTGCCAGCAGCCAAGATCGTTCCCCCAGGGTGAATGAAAAACTGTTTTTT. Translated: CASSQDRSPRVNEKLFF.

The gene calls are TRBV7-3 and TRBJ1-1; D not resolved. The V end was cut by 5 bases, the J end by 1 base, with 8 bases between. Germline V CDR1 and CDR2: SGHTA, FQGTGA. This CDR3 has 13 amino acids. The CDR3 nucleotides are TGTGCCAGCAGCCCGACCGGGAACACTGAAGCTTTCTTT. As protein: CASSPTGNTEAFF.

The rearrangement joins TRBV7-3 to TRBJ2-7; 7 nucleotides agree with TRBD2. The germline gives CDR1 SGHTA, CDR2 FQGTGA. The CDR3 has 14 amino acids. Losses at the gene ends were 1 base for V and 4 bases for J; bases not matched to a gene: 4. The CDR3 loop reads CASSLREGKYEQYF. The CDR3 coding sequence is TGTGCCAGCAGCTTAAGGGAGGGCAAGTACGAGCAGTACTTC.

This chain connects TRBV18 to TRBJ2-7; 8 bases fit TRBD1. V trimming: 3 bases; J trimming: 2 bases; junction bases outside the gene matches: 9. CDR1 is KGHSH and CDR2 is LQKENI in the germline V gene. This CDR3 region has 16 residues. CDR3 amino acids: CASSPTSTGAAYEQYF. The CDR3 DNA reads TGTGCCAGCTCACCGACATCGACAGGGGCAGCCTACGAGCAGTACTTC.

V is TRBV11-2 and J is TRBJ2-7, with 7 bases identical to TRBD2. The ends lost 4 bases at V and 5 bases at J; junction bases unmatched: 14. Germline lookup yields CDR1 SGHAT and CDR2 FQNNGV. The CDR3 spans 16 residues. The CDR3 here is CASSWASGGPIDEQYF. The CDR3 nucleotides read TGTGCCAGCAGCTGGGCTTCGGGGGGACCGATAGACGAGCAGTACTTC.

The gene calls are TRBV7-9 and TRBJ1-6, with 7 bases matching TRBD1. The CDR3 sequence is 19 residues long. Germline CDR1 and CDR2: SEHNR and FQNEAQ (reference sequence). V trimming: 5 bases; J trimming: 0 bases; junction bases outside the gene matches: 13. CDR3 region: CASSQTADRISSYNSPLHF. The CDR3 DNA reads TGTGCCAGCAGCCAAACTGCGGACAGGATCAGCTCCTATAATTCACCCCTCCACTTT.

The chain links TRBV7-8 to TRBJ1-3, with D possibly matching TRBD1 (6 bases). CDR1 SGHVS and CDR2 FQNEAQ come from the germline V gene. The V gene lost 5 bases and the J gene lost 4 bases, with 9 bases spanning the gap. The CDR3 runs 13 residues. Here the CDR3 DNA reads TGTGCCAGCAGCACAGGGACAGGAAACACCATATATTTT. This codes for CASSTGTGNTIYF.

This chain connects TRBV7-9 to TRBJ2-3, with D uncertain. The germline gives CDR1 SEHNR, CDR2 FQNEAQ (reference sequence). The germline V and J ends were trimmed by 5 bases and 2 bases, with 11 bases remaining between them. The CDR3 consists of 14 residues. CDR3 DNA sequence: TGTGCCAGCAGCCAGATACAGCTCACAGATACGCAGTATTTT. Encoded protein: CASSQIQLTDTQYF. Based on the CDR3 plus reference TRBV7-9 and TRBJ2-3, the full variable domain is DTGVSQNPRHKITKRGQNVTFRCDPISEHNRLYWYRQTLGQGPEFLTYFQNEAQLEKSRLLSDRFSAERPKGSFSTLEIQRTEQGDSAMYLCASSQIQLTDTQYFGPGTRLTVL.

The chain joins TRBV21-1 to TRBJ2-1; no check of the table's D call, TRBD2, against the DNA was made. TRBV21-1 is described as a pseudogene. The CDR3 is made up of 14 amino acids. The CDR3 is CASVRGGPWNEQFF. CDR3 sequence (DNA): TGTGCCAGCGTGAGGGGGGGGCCGTGGAATGAGCAGTTCTTC.

The chain couples TRBV6-5 to TRBJ1-2; 8 positions match TRBD1. V was clipped by 6 bases and J by 8 bases; unmatched bases: 5. The germline V gene encodes CDR1 MNHEY and CDR2 SVGAGI. The CDR3 covers 12 residues. CDR3 DNA: TGTGCCAGCAGACTTACAGGGGGAGGCTACACCTTC. It translates to CASRLTGGGYTF.

The rearrangement uses TRBV15 and TRBJ2-3; TRBD2 matches at 9 bases. Germline V gene data show CDR1 as LNHNV and CDR2 as YYDKDF (reference sequence). Losses at the gene ends were 6 bases for V and 7 bases for J; bases not matched to a gene: 5. There are 13 residues in the CDR3. The CDR3 spells CATRRGGPNTQYF. As DNA, the CDR3 is TGTGCCACCAGGCGGGGGGGCCCCAATACGCAGTATTTT.

The chain's CDR3 is CAWSRDRVASPLHF. The CDR3 DNA reads as TGTGCCTGGAGCCGCGACAGGGTTGCTTCACCCCTCCACTTT. V usage is TRBV30 and J usage is TRBJ1-6, with 7 bases lining up with TRBD1. Germline V lookup: CDR1 GTSNPN, CDR2 SVGIG (reference sequence). The CDR3 contains 14 residues. With 3 bases clipped from V and 9 bases from J, the junction kept 8 bases outside the gene matches.

J is TRBJ1-2 and V is TRBV6-6; TRBD1 matches 10 bases. The CDR3 runs 15 residues. Per the germline V gene, CDR1 is MNHNY and CDR2 is SVGAGI (reference sequence). Unmatched junction bases numbered 2, after V lost 0 bases and J lost 4 bases. For the CDR3, the DNA is TGTGCCAGCAGTTACTCGACAGGGGGCGTCTATGGCTACACCTTC. This gives the protein CASSYSTGGVYGYTF.

The chain joins TRBV30 to TRBJ1-4; 7 bases match TRBD1. V shed 6 bases and J 6 bases; nucleotides not matched to a gene: 10. This CDR3 comprises 14 residues. The germline gives CDR1 GTSNPN, CDR2 SVGIG (reference sequence). CDR3 loop: CACRQGFQYEKLFF. For the CDR3, the DNA is TGTGCCTGCCGACAGGGCTTCCAATATGAAAAACTGTTTTTT. Drawing the rest from reference TRBV30 and TRBJ1-4, the complete variable domain is SQTIHQWPATLVQPVGSPLSLECTVEGTSNPNLYWYRQAAGRGLQLLFYSVGIGQISSEVPQNLSASRPQDRQFILSSKKLLLSDSGFYLCACRQGFQYEKLFFGSGTQLSVL.

V gene TRBV12-3 or TRBV12-4 combines with J gene TRBJ1-1; 8 nucleotides line up with TRBD1. This CDR3 is built from 13 residues. With 4 bases clipped from V and 6 bases from J, the junction kept 4 bases outside the gene matches. CDR3 region: CASSWAGGAEAFF. The CDR3 nucleotides read TGTGCCAGCAGTTGGGCAGGGGGCGCTGAAGCTTTCTTT.

V is TRBV7-9 and J is TRBJ1-3, with D possibly matching TRBD1 (5 bases). The CDR3 runs to 18 residues. With 5 bases removed from V and 0 bases from J, the gap between germline ends came to 20 bases. In germline, CDR1 is SEHNR, CDR2 FQNEAQ (reference sequence). CDR3 in amino acids: CASSPRTRGRSSGNTIYF. The CDR3 bases are TGTGCCAGCAGCCCCCGGACAAGGGGACGATCCTCTGGAAACACCATATATTTT.

The chain links TRBV9 to TRBJ1-1; 9 bases map to TRBD1. Germline CDR1 SGDLS, CDR2 YYNGEE. The CDR3 has 14 residues. V lost 3 bases to trimming and J lost 5 bases; unmatched junction nucleotides: 5. CDR3 sequence (DNA): TGTGCCAGCAGCGCCCTCGGACAGGGGACTGAAGCTTTCTTT. Translation: CASSALGQGTEAFF.

The rearrangement joins TRBV3-1 (or the pseudogene TRBV3-2) to TRBJ1-3; D remains unclear. This CDR3 contains 14 residues. Trimming stripped 6 bases from V and 0 bases from J, with 9 bases between. Per germline, CDR1 LGHDT and CDR2 YNNKEL (reference sequence). In nucleotides, the CDR3 is TGTGCCAGCAGTCGGGAGGGCTCTGGAAACACCATATATTTT. It encodes CASSREGSGNTIYF.

This chain uses TRBV30 with TRBJ2-3, with 7 bases identical to TRBD2. The V gene's germline CDR1 is GTSNPN and CDR2 SVGIG (reference sequence). The CDR3 contains 17 residues. V gave up 1 base and J gave up 2 bases; unmatched junction bases: 12. The CDR3 loop reads CAWSGQSSGTITDTQYF. Written as DNA, the CDR3 is TGTGCCTGGAGTGGGCAGTCTAGCGGCACCATCACAGATACGCAGTATTTT.

V usage is TRBV6-4 and J usage is TRBJ1-1; no clear D. This CDR3 is 15 amino acids long. V was cut by 2 bases and J by 4 bases, with 14 bases left in between. Germline V gene lookup returns CDR1 MRHNA and CDR2 SNTAGT. CDR3 amino acids: CASSDGGICGTEAFF. The CDR3 DNA reads as TGTGCCAGCAGTGACGGAGGGATTTGTGGCACTGAAGCTTTCTTT.

The chain employs TRBV27 and TRBJ1-3; TRBD1 agrees at 12 bases. The CDR3 is 17 amino acids. Per the germline V gene, CDR1 is MNHEY and CDR2 is SMNVEV (reference sequence). V was clipped by 2 bases and J by 2 bases; unmatched bases: 4. CDR3 nucleotide sequence: TGTGCCAGCAGTTTAGGGACAGGGGGCTTTGCTGGAAACACCATATATTTT. It encodes CASSLGTGGFAGNTIYF.

The chain is built from TRBV24-1 and TRBJ2-7; D not certain. The ends were cut back, 3 bases at V and 3 bases at J, with 8 bases in the middle. The CDR3 length is 13 residues. Germline V gives CDR1 KGHDR, CDR2 SFDVKD. CDR3 sequence reads: CATSDHRVYEQYF. CDR3 nucleotide sequence: TGTGCCACCAGTGATCACCGGGTCTACGAGCAGTACTTC.

V and J are TRBV9 and TRBJ2-7, with TRBD1 identical over 7 bases. There are 14 residues in the CDR3. J gave up 2 bases and V 4 bases, and 6 bases lay outside the gene matches. Germline CDR1 reads SGDLS; CDR2 reads YYNGEE. The CDR3 spells CASSSRQGPYEQYF. The CDR3 DNA reads as TGTGCCAGCAGCTCTCGACAGGGACCCTACGAGCAGTACTTC.

The chain couples TRBV3-1 (or the pseudogene TRBV3-2) to TRBJ2-4, with 11 positions matching TRBD2. The CDR3 loop spans 19 amino acids. The V segment lost 4 bases and the J segment 0 bases; nucleotides outside the gene matches: 11. Germline CDR1 and CDR2: LGHDT and YNNKEL (reference sequence). CDR3 amino acids: CASSPGTSGLGLAKNIQYF. The CDR3 coding sequence is TGTGCCAGCAGCCCCGGGACTAGCGGATTGGGTTTAGCCAAAAACATTCAGTACTTC.

The chain uses TRBV9 and TRBJ2-3, with 9 bases fitting TRBD2. Germline V gene sequence: CDR1 SGDLS, CDR2 YYNGEE. CDR3 length: 18 amino acids. With 0 bases clipped from V and 1 base from J, the junction kept 9 bases outside the gene matches. The CDR3 DNA follows: TGTGCCAGCAGCGTAGGCGGCGGGGGGGCCCCGGGCACAGATACGCAGTATTTT. Protein: CASSVGGGGAPGTDTQYF.

V gene TRBV5-1 combines with J gene TRBJ2-4; D possibly corresponds to TRBD2 (6 bases). Trimming left V 4 bases short and J 8 bases short, with 16 bases between. From germline, CDR1 is SGHRS and CDR2 YFSETQ. The CDR3 runs to 14 residues. The CDR3 loop is CASSLGLTEDIQYF. The DNA for the CDR3 is TGCGCCAGCAGCCTGGGACTTACAGAAGACATTCAGTACTTC.

The chain couples TRBV28 to TRBJ1-4, with D possibly TRBD1 on 6 matching bases. CDR3 length equals 16 residues. CDR1 and CDR2 from the germline V gene are MDHEN and SYDVKM. The germline V and J ends were trimmed by 6 bases and 5 bases, with 19 bases remaining between them. CDR3 coding DNA: TGTGCCAGCAGACCTCCCAGGGGCCGAGCGAATGAAAAACTGTTTTTT. This translates into CASRPPRGRANEKLFF.